This TCR beta chain is drawn from a study of T cell responses to AZD1222 COVID-19 vaccine. Overall study results and limits: Clonal diversity may have been underestimated, and the donors were mostly white British, with more females than males.

A word on this clone: As yet, its antigen is unknown.

The CDR3 is 15 amino acids. V gave up 0 bases and J gave up 1 base, with 10 bases separating them. Looked up from germline, CDR1 is SGDLS and CDR2 is YYNGEE. This table comes from immunoSEQ multiplex PCR, and its TCRdb copy is limited to in-frame clones, with some not included. The table shows under 110,000 clones, with 87% occurring only once. Sequenced material: peripheral blood, taken on day 0 of AZD1222 vaccination. The TCR sequence derives from an adult in good health. The J gene is TRBJ1-1, the V gene TRBV9; possibly TRBD1 for D (5 bases). CDR3 residues: CASSVEMGRNTEAFF. CDR3 coding DNA: TGTGCCAGCAGCGTAGAAATGGGGCGGAACACTGAAGCTTTCTTT.